Detailed here is one T cell receptor (beta chain). What this receptor recognizes is not known. Base qualities are missing; no much larger clone stands one base away. This specimen comes from a study of blood T cell repertoires in COVID-19 (dated by TCRdb to the early 2020s). Notes on the research overall: The collaborator samples originated in the United States, Italy and Spain and spanned the acute and convalescent phases of COVID-19. The material from the prospective study consisted of cDNA or gDNA derived from T cells, B-cell-depleted T cells, or PBMCs. The samples were drawn from two sources: the first 160 participants of the ongoing ImmuneRACE study, and over 1,000 subjects contributed by 6 global collaborators. Deeply sampled blood TCRbeta repertoires from subjects exposed to, actively infected with, or recovered from COVID-19 were included in the dataset. Where HLA class I and class II types were available, the types were taken from metadata supplied by the sample provider, not from assay-based typing. The sample metadata nearly always contained a de-identified subject ID, COVID-19 status, age in years and sex. The repertoires were released in a freely available public database intended as a resource for research on the immune response to SARS-CoV-2.

At one collaborating source in Seattle, patients were enrolled during active infection and were followed longitudinally through the course of disease. Collaborating institutions collected whole blood in K2EDTA tubes following their own protocols. For TCRbeta analysis, collaborators shipped samples in one of three forms: frozen whole blood, isolated PBMCs, or DNA extracted from either of those sample types. V sheds 3 bases and J sheds 3 bases, leaving 12 bases between their ends. The germline V gene supplies CDR1 SGHRS and CDR2 YFSETQ. Including the terminal cysteine and phenylalanine, the CDR3 comprises 14 residues. The DNA shown is the 42-base CDR3, in frame from base 1. The study at large found these results: The amount of clinical and demographic metadata varied by source and participant and was provided uncurated.

The immunoSEQ Assay, a bias-controlled multiplex PCR, was used to amplify TCRbeta CDR3 regions from genomic DNA. Regarding the original processing steps: Within the assay, amplification of reference gene primers was used to estimate how many nucleated cells each sample contained. To quantify the absolute abundance of each unique TCRbeta CDR3 rearrangement, sequence reads were collapsed and filtered. For each sample, productive Simpson clonality was calculated as the square root of Simpson's diversity index across productive rearrangements. This immuneACCESS table, as held by TCRdb, lists in-frame sequences with V and J called but not all clones. Of the missing ones, under half trace to an unresolved V gene in checked studies; the others have no known cause. The DNA gave D and trimming, while V, J and clone size come from that table. A total of 400,000 or so clones appear in this sample, 85% to 90% of them only once. Of the sample, 0.65% to 1% falls within the top ten clones.

Sequencing input: peripheral blood. The sequence links TRBV5-1 to TRBJ1-2; no D gene call is confident. This receptor was identified in a man aged 18-30 years with COVID-19, enrolled during active disease. CDR3 region: CASSSLEGDYGYTF. The nucleotides are TGCGCCAGCAGCTCCCTCGAGGGTGACTATGGCTACACCTTC.